What follows are 13 T cell receptor beta chains derived from one specimen sequenced in a study of blood T cell repertoires in COVID-19. Clones were read by immunoSEQ multiplex PCR, and TCRdb kept only the in-frame ones, dropping some. This table has about 140,000 clones, about 80% appearing once. Source material: peripheral blood. These receptors came from an older woman with acute or convalescent COVID-19.

This chain uses TRBV27 with TRBJ2-5; 8 nucleotides align to TRBD1. The CDR3 loop spans 14 amino acids. CDR1 and CDR2 (germline): MNHEY, SMNVEV (reference sequence). V trimming: 2 bases; J trimming: 4 bases; junction bases outside the gene matches: 3. The DNA of the CDR3 is TGTGCCAGCAGTTTAGCACAGGGGGTAGAGACCCAGTACTTC. It translates to CASSLAQGVETQYF.

This clone has a single count. The gene calls are TRBV28 and TRBJ2-7; D not certain. The CDR3 runs 14 residues. Germline lookup yields CDR1 MDHEN and CDR2 SYDVKM. Between the trimmed V and J ends, which lost 7 bases and 3 bases, there was a span of 16 bases. CDR3 coding DNA: TGTGCCAGCAAGTCCGGCGGTTCGGACTACGAGCAGTACTTC. This codes for CASKSGGSDYEQYF.

V gene TRBV2 combines with J gene TRBJ2-1, with 10 bases identical to TRBD2. Germline CDR1 SNHLY, CDR2 FYNNEI. The length of the CDR3 is 18 residues. With V trimmed by 2 bases and J by 9 bases, 16 bases remained unmatched. The CDR3 protein is CASSERDTTSGKAGEQFF. The CDR3 nucleotides read TGTGCCAGCAGTGAAAGGGACACAACTAGCGGGAAGGCCGGTGAGCAGTTCTTC.

The V and J genes are TRBV28 and TRBJ2-7; TRBD2 agrees at 9 bases. V trimming: 6 bases; J trimming: 7 bases; junction bases outside the gene matches: 13. The CDR3 loop spans 15 amino acids. Germline CDR1 and CDR2: MDHEN and SYDVKM. This CDR3 reads CASRLASGLAMEQYF. The CDR3 nucleotides read TGTGCCAGCAGGCTTGCCTCGGGACTAGCAATGGAGCAGTACTTC. The full variable domain, its missing parts supplied by reference TRBV28 and TRBJ2-7, is DVKVTQSSRYLVKRTGEKVFLECVQDMDHENMFWYRQDPGLGLRLIYFSYDVKMKEKGDIPEGYSVSREKKERFSLILESASTNQTSMYLCASRLASGLAMEQYFGPGTRLTVT.

A remark on this clone: No conserved phenylalanine or tryptophan ends this CDR3, so it is likely a read error. This chain connects TRBV28 to TRBJ1-2; no reliable D call. Germline CDR1 is MDHEN and CDR2 is SYDVKM. CDR3 length: 12 residues. Trimming left V 3 bases short and J 8 bases short, with 10 bases between. CDR3 bases: TGTGCCAGCAGTTTTTCCGGGAACGGCTACACCCTC. Amino acid sequence: CASSFSGNGYTL.

V gene TRBV27 combines with J gene TRBJ2-7; the match to TRBD1 covers 8 bases. The V gene's germline CDR1 is MNHEY and CDR2 SMNVEV (reference sequence). This CDR3 contains 17 residues. Trimming cost V 0 bases and J 0 bases; bases outside gene matches: 7. CDR3 nucleotide sequence: TGTGCCAGCAGTTTATCGCCCTCCGGGACAGGCTCCTACGAGCAGTACTTC. As protein: CASSLSPSGTGSYEQYF.

The chain is built from TRBV10-2 and TRBJ2-7, with 9 bases that match TRBD2. Germline lookup yields CDR1 WSHSY and CDR2 SAAADI. V gave up 6 bases and J gave up 4 bases; unmatched junction bases: 7. This CDR3 has 14 amino acids. This CDR3 reads CASRIAGESYEQYF. As DNA, the CDR3 is TGCGCCAGCAGGATAGCGGGAGAGTCGTACGAGCAGTACTTC.

This chain uses TRBV28 with TRBJ1-2, with no clear D. Germline assignment: CDR1 MDHEN and CDR2 SYDVKM. V was clipped by 6 bases and J by 2 bases, with 7 bases between them. The CDR3 extends over 12 amino acids. The CDR3 nucleotides are TGTGCCAGCAGCTCGGTGAACTATGGCTACACCTTC. Amino acids: CASSSVNYGYTF.

The V gene is TRBV6-5, the J gene TRBJ2-1; 10 positions agree with TRBD2. Trimming took 6 bases from V and 3 from J; bases not matched to a gene: 5. This CDR3 comprises 15 residues. Germline CDR1 and CDR2: MNHEY and SVGAGI. The CDR3 bases are TGTGCCAGCAGGCCCTGGACTAGCGGCTACAATGAGCAGTTCTTC. Translating it yields CASRPWTSGYNEQFF.

The V gene is TRBV5-1, the J gene TRBJ2-3, with 8 bases lining up with TRBD2. Losses at the gene ends were 9 bases for V and 0 bases for J; bases not matched to a gene: 12. In germline, CDR1 is SGHRS, CDR2 YFSETQ. The CDR3 extends over 16 amino acids. CDR3: CATARDSGTSTDTQYF. CDR3 DNA sequence: TGCGCCACCGCGCGGGATAGCGGGACTAGCACAGATACGCAGTATTTT.

The V gene is TRBV6-5, the J gene TRBJ2-2, with D unclear. Trimming pared 2 bases from V and 4 bases from J, leaving 8 bases between. Germline-derived CDR1 and CDR2 are MNHEY and SVGAGI. The CDR3 totals 14 residues. The CDR3 sequence is CASSYRSSTGELFF. The CDR3 DNA sequence: TGTGCCAGCAGTTACCGAAGTAGCACCGGGGAGCTGTTTTTT.

Only one count was recorded for this clone. The genes are TRBV7-2 and TRBJ2-2, with 8 bases lining up with TRBD2. The CDR3 has 15 residues. In germline, CDR1 is SGHTA, CDR2 FQGNSA. The V segment lost 1 base and the J segment 6 bases; nucleotides outside the gene matches: 4. CDR3 sequence reads: CASSLVTGGAGELFF. The CDR3 coding sequence is TGTGCCAGCAGCTTAGTTACGGGAGGGGCCGGGGAGCTGTTTTTT.

This clone occurred once. The chain carries TRBV7-3 and TRBJ2-1, with 10 bases aligning to TRBD2. Trimming removed 5 bases from V and 9 bases from J; junction bases left unmatched: 10. Per germline, CDR1 SGHTA and CDR2 FQGTGA. The CDR3 is 15 residues long. The CDR3 region has the DNA TGTGCCAGCAGCCCATGGGGGACTAGCGACACTGAGCAGTTCTTC. Encoded protein: CASSPWGTSDTEQFF.